What follows describes a single T cell receptor beta chain. Its antigen is still unknown. BIOMED2 TRB-A/B primer pools were used in multiplex TRB PCR. TCRdb reanalysed the multiplex PCR reads using MiXCR and keeps one entry per CDR3 protein. The sample shows approximately 15,000 distinct CDR3 sequences, 29% of them seen only once. Blood genomic DNA input for TRB amplification was roughly 230-550 ng. This sample stems from a study of T and B cells in COVID-19 patients. Broader study findings: Patients with COVID-19 reportedly showed strongly skewed T cell receptor beta variable and joining gene usage.

Germline V gives CDR1 SGHNT, CDR2 YYREEE (reference sequence). The CDR3 sequence is 14 residues long. Unmatched junction bases numbered 3, after V lost 4 bases and J lost 2 bases. The receptor comes from a human donor who had recovered from COVID-19. Source material: blood. The V gene is TRBV5-4, the J gene TRBJ2-7; TRBD1 matches 10 bases. Written as DNA, the CDR3 is TGTGCCAGCAGCAGGGACAGGGGCCCCTACGAGCAGTACTTC. Its protein is CASSRDRGPYEQYF.